The 3 T cell receptor beta chains in this list originate from one sample, sequenced in a study of blood T cell repertoires in COVID-19. Assay: immunoSEQ multiplex PCR; the TCRdb copy retains only in-frame clones and omits some. There are about 420,000 clones in the sample; approximately 90% occur only once, and roughly 0.76% lies in the top ten. Sequences were obtained from peripheral blood. The receptors originated from a man younger than 35 with COVID-19, enrolled during active disease.

CDR3 sequence: CASRWTGADYEQYF. The CDR3 nucleotides read TGTGCCAGCAGATGGACAGGGGCTGACTACGAGCAGTACTTC. J is TRBJ2-7 and V is TRBV6-5; 9 positions match TRBD1. V shed 6 bases, J shed 3 bases, and the junction held 6 bases outside the gene matches. Germline CDR1 is MNHEY and CDR2 is SVGAGI. This CDR3 has 14 residues.

The gene calls are TRBV10-1 and TRBJ2-1, with D unclear. The germline V and J ends were trimmed by 3 bases and 4 bases, with 7 bases remaining between them. Per germline, CDR1 WNHNN and CDR2 SYGVQD (reference sequence). This CDR3 region has 13 residues. Here the CDR3 reads CASSESVYNEQFF. The CDR3 DNA follows: TGCGCCAGCAGTGAATCCGTTTACAATGAGCAGTTCTTC.

The rearrangement joins TRBV19 to TRBJ2-1; D not resolved. Trimming removed 3 bases at V and 8 bases at J, with 5 bases between. The CDR3 is 11 residues long. Germline assignment: CDR1 LNHDA and CDR2 SQIVND (reference sequence). The CDR3 protein is CASSIHDEQFF. Here the CDR3 DNA reads TGTGCCAGTAGTATTCATGATGAGCAGTTCTTC.